This T cell receptor (beta chain) was documented in a study of T cell repertoires in cytomegalovirus infection. Overall study context: It was the public TCR beta signatures that indicated both CMV infection and matching HLA type.

Study results and limitations: Individuals carrying CMV plus the relevant HLA were identified by cumulative frequency of public TCR beta families. Dominating the ex vivo response were HLA-C-restricted CMV-specific TCR beta clonotypes.

This clonotype was detected many times. Its antigen remains unknown. TCRdb reprocessed the reads with MiXCR, giving one entry per CDR3 protein. In the table there are about 530,000 distinct CDR3 sequences, about 30% of which are singletons. This sequence was found in a human donor in good health (CMV status not recorded). Some clones in this sample may be carry-over from other donors' samples. The sequencing sample was made of PBMCs.

CDR3: CASSLAILGDTGELFF. DNA for the CDR3: TGTGCCAGCAGCTTAGCGATCCTTGGGGACACCGGGGAGCTGTTTTTT. The chain joins TRBV7-2 to TRBJ2-2; D is unresolved. V lost 0 bases and J lost 3, with 11 bases in between. Germline V CDR1 and CDR2: SGHTA, FQGNSA. The CDR3 is 16 amino acids.